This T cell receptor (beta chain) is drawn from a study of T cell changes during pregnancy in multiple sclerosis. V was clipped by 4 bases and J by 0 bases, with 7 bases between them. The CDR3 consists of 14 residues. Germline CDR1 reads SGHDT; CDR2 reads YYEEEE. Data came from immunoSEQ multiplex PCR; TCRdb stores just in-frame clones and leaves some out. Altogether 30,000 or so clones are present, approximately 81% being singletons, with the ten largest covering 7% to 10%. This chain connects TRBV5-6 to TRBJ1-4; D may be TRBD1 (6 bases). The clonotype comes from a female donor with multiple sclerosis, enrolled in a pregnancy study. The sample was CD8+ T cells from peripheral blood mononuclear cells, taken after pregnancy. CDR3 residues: CASSPGATNEKLFF. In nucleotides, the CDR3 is TGTGCCAGCAGCCCAGGGGCAACTAATGAAAAACTGTTTTTT.